This is a list of T cell receptor beta chains from one sample in a study of immune characterization of retroperitoneal liposarcoma. TCRdb recomputed calls from the PCR reads with MiXCR, one row per CDR3 protein. The sample consists of around 10,000 distinct CDR3 sequences, around a quarter of them appearing once. The specimen sequenced was tumor tissue. The receptors derive from a male donor with retroperitoneal liposarcoma. CDR3s include the opening cysteine and the closing phenylalanine or tryptophan. D genes are given only for firm matches. Rows may omit the clone size; those that give it use once, few, many or a size class.

d_gene,v_gene,abundance,j_gene,CDR3aa,CDR3nt
TRBD1,TRBV6-1,NA,TRBJ2-5,CASSRATGGLPEQYF,TGTGCCAGCAGCCGAGCTACAGGGGGGCTTCCGGAGCAGTACTTT
TRBD2,TRBV11-1,few,TRBJ2-1,CASSLEGLAGRLGYNEQFF,TGTGCCAGCAGCTTAGAAGGACTAGCGGGAAGGCTTGGGTACAATGAGCAGTTCTTC
NA,TRBV7-8,few,TRBJ2-7,CASSLSLAYEQYF,TGTGCCAGCAGCTTATCACTAGCCTACGAGCAGTACTTC
TRBD2,TRBV25-1,NA,TRBJ2-3,CASSEANSGDLRF,TGTGCCAGCAGTGAAGCTAATAGCGGGGACCTCCGCTTC
NA,TRBV27,NA,TRBJ2-1,CASSLWQRSYNEQFF,TGTGCCAGCAGTTTGTGGCAGCGGTCCTACAATGAGCAGTTCTTC
NA,TRBV6-1,few,TRBJ1-1,CASSQIQGGNTEAFF,TGTGCCAGCAGCCAAATTCAAGGGGGAAACACTGAAGCTTTCTTT
TRBD2,TRBV6-1,NA,TRBJ2-1,CASIPGTSGSSGETQFF,TGTGCCAGCATCCCCGGGACTAGCGGGAGTTCGGGAGAGACCCAGTTCTTC
TRBD2,TRBV11-3,few,TRBJ2-1,CASSLGTSGVYNEQFF,TGTGCCAGCAGCTTAGGTACTAGCGGGGTTTACAATGAGCAGTTCTTC
TRBD2,TRBV6-1,many,TRBJ2-5,CASSSGLAGFQETQYF,TGTGCCAGCAGCTCCGGACTAGCGGGGTTCCAAGAGACCCAGTACTTC
TRBD2,TRBV6-1,many,TRBJ2-5,CASKSLAGGPGEQYF,TGTGCCAGCAAATCACTAGCGGGAGGGCCGGGTGAGCAGTACTTC
NA,TRBV6-1,few,TRBJ1-2,CASSYNRAYGYTF,TGTGCCAGCAGTTACAACAGGGCGTATGGCTACACCTTC
NA,TRBV27,medium-sized,TRBJ2-3,CASSLEYGTDTQYF,TGTGCCAGCAGTTTGGAGTATGGCACAGATACGCAGTATTTT
TRBD2,TRBV10-2,NA,TRBJ2-1,CASREGLAVSYEQFF,TGCGCCAGCAGAGAAGGACTAGCGGTCTCCTACGAGCAGTTCTTC
NA,TRBV6-1,many,TRBJ2-3,CASSWGFAGSTDTQYF,TGTGCCAGCAGTTGGGGATTCGCCGGCAGCACAGATACGCAGTATTTT
NA,TRBV6-1,medium-sized,TRBJ2-5,CASSEYLSETQYF,TGTGCCAGCAGTGAATACTTATCGGAGACCCAGTACTTC
NA,TRBV7-2,NA,TRBJ1-5,CASSPGGQPQHF,TGTGCCAGCAGCCCGGGGGGGCAGCCCCAGCATTTT
TRBD1,TRBV25-1,NA,TRBJ1-5,CASSPPGQGYQPQHF,TGTGCCAGCAGTCCTCCGGGACAGGGATATCAGCCCCAGCATTTT
NA,TRBV12-3/TRBV12-4,medium-sized,TRBJ2-1,CASGYQRYNEQFF,TGTGCCAGCGGATACCAGAGGTACAATGAGCAGTTCTTC
TRBD1,TRBV7-2,medium-sized,TRBJ2-1,CASSLNGQGFSYNEQFF,TGTGCCAGCAGCTTAAACGGACAGGGATTCTCCTACAATGAGCAGTTCTTC
NA,TRBV12-3/TRBV12-4,medium-sized,TRBJ2-1,CASTPRDRNEQFF,TGTGCCAGCACTCCCCGCGACCGGAATGAGCAGTTCTTC
NA,TRBV6-1,NA,TRBJ2-7,CASSAGYNYEQYF,TGTGCCAGCAGTGCCGGGTATAATTACGAGCAGTACTTC
TRBD1,TRBV27,NA,TRBJ2-7,CASRQGFGEQYF,TGTGCCAGCAGACAGGGGTTTGGCGAGCAGTACTTC
NA,TRBV6-1,many,TRBJ2-5,CASSWEQETQYF,TGTGCCAGCAGTTGGGAGCAAGAGACCCAGTACTTC
NA,TRBV7-2,medium-sized,TRBJ2-1,CASSPLWETQFF,TGTGCCAGCAGCCCTCTATGGGAGACCCAGTTCTTC
TRBD2,TRBV6-1,few,TRBJ2-3,CASISGLAGNTDTQYF,TGTGCCAGCATCTCCGGACTAGCGGGAAACACAGATACGCAGTATTTT
NA,TRBV7-8,NA,TRBJ2-7,CASSPSYEQYF,TGTGCCAGCAGCCCTTCCTACGAGCAGTACTTC
NA,TRBV6-1,many,TRBJ2-2,CASSEGVIGELFF,TGTGCCAGCAGTGAAGGGGTGATCGGGGAGCTGTTTTTT
NA,TRBV7-8,medium-sized,TRBJ2-1,CASRPYQGPSYEQFF,TGTGCCAGCAGACCTTATCAGGGACCCTCCTACGAGCAGTTCTTC